One and the same sample provided the 29 T cell receptor beta chains below, sequenced in a study of blood T cells in healthy people across ages. A second PCR of about 6 to 12 cycles used a sample-barcoded 5' primer and a J-beta primer mix. TCRdb re-derived calls from the 5' RACE reads in MiXCR, one entry per CDR3 protein. The table includes fewer than 800,000 distinct CDR3 sequences, about half detected once. Input material: blood. All receptors come from a woman aged 55-70 years in good health.

This chain joins TRBV4-3 and TRBJ2-1, with D possibly matching TRBD2 (6 bases). CDR3 length equals 15 residues. The ends were cut back, 4 bases at V and 1 base at J, with 11 bases in the middle. Germline CDR1 LGHNA, CDR2 YSLEER. The CDR3 region is CASSLASASYNEQFF. CDR3 bases: TGCGCCAGCAGCCTTGCTAGCGCATCCTACAATGAGCAGTTCTTC.

The chain joins TRBV20-1 to TRBJ1-4, with D possibly matching TRBD1 (5 bases). Germline values: CDR1 DFQATT, CDR2 SNEGSKA (reference sequence). The CDR3 contains 14 residues. Trimming took off 6 bases at V and 8 bases at J, with 19 bases between the two ends. CDR3 region: CSANDRDEGEKLFF. The CDR3 region has the DNA TGCAGTGCAAACGACCGGGACGAGGGCGAAAAACTGTTTTTT.

The rearrangement uses TRBV10-3 and TRBJ1-5, with TRBD1 matching 7 bases. Germline V lookup: CDR1 ENHRY, CDR2 SYGVKD. The V and J ends lost 5 bases and 7 bases, in that order; junction bases with no gene match: 8. CDR3 length: 14 residues. CDR3 amino acids: CAISPTGLGQPQHF. DNA of the CDR3: TGTGCCATCAGTCCGACAGGGTTAGGGCAGCCCCAGCATTTT.

The chain has TRBV18 and TRBJ2-5; D is ambiguous. V lost 5 bases, J lost 3 bases, and 10 bases lay in between. Germline V gene sequence: CDR1 KGHSH, CDR2 LQKENI. This CDR3 is built from 13 residues. CDR3 in amino acids: CASSSTFKETQYF. The DNA of the CDR3 is TGTGCCAGCTCATCGACATTCAAAGAGACCCAGTACTTC.

The gene calls are TRBV2 and TRBJ1-2, with no clear D. V lost 5 bases and J 0 bases, leaving 13 bases between the germline ends. CDR1 is SNHLY and CDR2 is FYNNEI in the germline V gene. CDR3 size: 15 residues. For the CDR3, the DNA is TGTGCCAGCAGTTATATTCTTTCTACTAACTATGGCTACACCTTC. This encodes CASSYILSTNYGYTF.

The CDR3 reads CSVTTGASYSPLHF. As DNA, the CDR3 is TGCAGCGTAACCACAGGGGCTAGCTATTCACCCCTCCACTTT. This chain links TRBV29-1 with TRBJ1-6; 7 bases map to TRBD1. The CDR3 is made up of 14 amino acids. CDR1 and CDR2 from the germline V gene are SQVTM and ANQGSEA. J lost 8 bases, V lost 6 bases, and 10 bases had no gene match.

With regard to this clonotype: Being one base from a much bigger clone, this may be a read error. The chain combines TRBV12-3 or TRBV12-4 with TRBJ2-3; D unclear. With 6 bases removed from V and 2 bases from J, the gap between germline ends came to 6 bases. The CDR3 consists of 12 residues. The CDR3 here is CASRLTTDTQYF. As DNA, the CDR3 is TGTGCCAGCAGACTGACCACAGATACGCAGTATTTT.

The chain uses TRBV6-9 and TRBJ2-3, with a weak D call TRBD2 (5 bases). Germline loops: CDR1 MNHGY, CDR2 SVAAGI. There are 12 residues in the CDR3. V dropped 6 bases and J dropped 14 bases, with 18 bases sitting between them. The CDR3 sequence: CASSPLGLDRYF. CDR3 DNA sequence: TGTGCCAGCAGCCCCTTAGGACTCGATCGGTATTTT.

This sequence joins TRBV4-1 and TRBJ2-1, with TRBD1 matching over 11 bases. J lost 5 bases, V lost 4 bases, and 4 bases had no gene match. From germline, CDR1 is MGHRA and CDR2 YSYEKL. The CDR3 runs to 15 residues. CDR3 protein: CASSPRTGGHNEQFF. CDR3 bases: TGCGCCAGCAGCCCACGGACAGGGGGCCACAATGAGCAGTTCTTC.

The sample holds a few counts of this clonotype. This may be a read error, as it is one base from a much larger clone. V gene TRBV10-3 combines with J gene TRBJ2-1; 8 bases are shared with TRBD2. Germline V gene sequence: CDR1 ENHRY, CDR2 SYGVKD. The CDR3 runs 16 residues. With 2 bases clipped from V and 0 bases from J, the junction kept 3 bases outside the gene matches. CDR3 loop: CAISETSGSSYNEQFF. DNA of the CDR3: TGTGCCATCAGTGAGACTAGCGGAAGCTCCTACAATGAGCAGTTCTTC.

The CDR3 spells CASSFELPMRYF. DNA for the CDR3: TGTGCCAGCAGTTTTGAGTTACCTATGAGGTACTTC. The chain combines TRBV28 with TRBJ2-5; D is ambiguous. V gave up 3 bases and J gave up 13 bases, with 15 bases separating them. This CDR3 has 12 residues. Germline V gene sequence: CDR1 MDHEN, CDR2 SYDVKM.

The genes are TRBV20-1 and TRBJ1-1; unclear D gene. CDR3 length: 15 amino acids. Trimming took off 3 bases at V and 1 base at J, with 15 bases between the two ends. CDR1 and CDR2 (germline): DFQATT, SNEGSKA (reference sequence). The CDR3 loop reads CSASDWGGKNTEAFF. Here the CDR3 DNA reads TGCAGTGCTAGTGATTGGGGAGGAAAGAACACTGAAGCTTTCTTT.

The chain recombines TRBV7-2 with TRBJ2-1; TRBD1 or TRBD2 may be the D gene (5 bases each). The last part of the DNA fits TRBJ2-7 better; the J call may be wrong. CDR1 and CDR2 from the germline V gene are SGHTA and FQGNSA. This CDR3 region has 18 residues. CDR3 residues: CASSSASPLEVRGNEQYF. CDR3 coding DNA: TGTGCCAGCAGCTCAGCTTCACCTCTAGAGGTGAGGGGCAATGAGCAGTACTTC.

V is TRBV6-5 and J is TRBJ2-1; possibly TRBD1 for D (6 bases). Germline lookup yields CDR1 MNHEY and CDR2 SVGAGI. Trimming stripped 6 bases from V and 1 base from J, with 16 bases between. The CDR3 sequence is 16 residues long. CDR3 in DNA: TGTGCCAGCAGCCCTCCAGGGGATAGGTCCTACAATGAGCAGTTCTTC. Its translation: CASSPPGDRSYNEQFF.

This sequence joins TRBV20-1 and TRBJ1-2; D not certain. V lost 1 base, J lost 2 bases, and 11 bases lay in between. CDR3 length equals 14 residues. CDR1 is DFQATT and CDR2 is SNEGSKA in the germline V gene (reference sequence). CDR3 bases: TGCAGTGCTAGAGTGGTCCATTCCAACTATGGCTACACCTTC. This translates into CSARVVHSNYGYTF.

This clonotype was detected ten times or more. The chain couples TRBV6-1 to TRBJ2-5; possibly TRBD2 for D (7 bases). Germline V lookup: CDR1 MNHNS, CDR2 SASEGT. V lost 2 bases and J lost 2, with 15 bases in between. The CDR3 contains 16 residues. DNA of the CDR3: TGTGCCAGCAGTGAACTCGGGGGAGGGGGACAAGAGACCCAGTACTTC. It translates to CASSELGGGGQETQYF.

In regard to this clonotype: One junction end disagrees with the germline gene, perhaps due to a read error. The chain links TRBV7-2 to TRBJ2-5; TRBD2 might be the D (6 bases). The CDR3 sequence is 14 residues long. Germline CDR1 SGHTA, CDR2 FQGNSA. The CDR3 protein is CASSLGTKGETLYF. CDR3 DNA: TGTGCCAGCAGCTTAGGGACTAAAGGGGAGACCCTGTACTTC.

The chain has TRBV29-1 and TRBJ1-1; D gene unclear. CDR1 is SQVTM, CDR2 ANQGSEA, per germline. V lost 4 bases to trimming and J lost 5 bases, with 14 bases between them. The CDR3 is 13 residues long. The CDR3 sequence is CSVGNSQATEAFF. The CDR3 region has the DNA TGCAGCGTTGGGAACTCCCAGGCGACTGAAGCTTTCTTT.

V gene TRBV7-8 combines with J gene TRBJ2-3; no definite D call. The CDR3 is made up of 12 amino acids. V dropped 7 bases and J dropped 2 bases, with 7 bases sitting between them. Per the germline V gene, CDR1 is SGHVS and CDR2 is FQNEAQ. CDR3 sequence reads: CASTAHTDTQYF. In DNA, the CDR3 is TGTGCCAGCACCGCCCACACAGATACGCAGTATTTT. The complete variable domain, with remaining parts taken from reference TRBV7-8 and TRBJ2-3, reads GAGVSQSPRYKVAKRGQDVALRCDPISGHVSLFWYQQALGQGPEFLTYFQNEAQLDKSGLPSDRFFAERPEGSVSTLKIQRTQQEDSAVYLCASTAHTDTQYFGPGTRLTVL.

There are a few counts of this clonotype. The rearrangement links TRBV6-1 to TRBJ2-6; perhaps TRBD1 as D (5 bases). Germline V gives CDR1 MNHNS, CDR2 SASEGT. V gave up 10 bases and J gave up 0 bases, with 13 bases separating them. The CDR3 spans 15 residues. In DNA form, the CDR3 reads TGTGCCACCCGACAGATGAGCTCTGGGGCCAACGTCCTGACTTTC. Residues: CATRQMSSGANVLTF.

This clonotype was detected a few times. The V call is TRBV12-3 or TRBV12-4, the J call TRBJ2-7; 7 bases line up with TRBD2. This CDR3 has 13 amino acids. The V segment lost 4 bases and the J segment 11 bases; nucleotides outside the gene matches: 11. The CDR3 region is CASSSFPTGGEYF. DNA of the CDR3: TGTGCCAGCAGTTCGTTTCCAACGGGAGGCGAGTACTTC.

This chain joins TRBV6-7 and TRBJ2-5, with D possibly TRBD1 on 6 matching bases. TRBV6-7 has ORF status, its function being uncertain. This CDR3 contains 15 residues. V was cut by 4 bases and J by 1 base, with 13 bases left in between. For the CDR3, the DNA is TGTGCCAGCAGTTTCCGCCGGGACATCCAAGAGACCCAGTACTTC. Residues: CASSFRRDIQETQYF.

This clonotype turned up a few times. This chain connects TRBV7-2 to TRBJ2-5, with 10 positions matching TRBD2. In germline, CDR1 is SGHTA, CDR2 FQGNSA. J was trimmed by 5 bases and V by 7 bases; bases with no gene match: 10. This CDR3 contains 15 residues. The CDR3 spells CASKKREGIGETQYF. The CDR3 coding sequence is TGTGCCAGCAAAAAGCGGGAGGGGATAGGTGAGACCCAGTACTTC.

A remark on this clonotype: With a much larger clone just one base away, this may be a read error. The V gene is TRBV4-3, the J gene TRBJ2-7; TRBD2 aligns across 16 bases. CDR1 is LGHNA, CDR2 YSLEER, per germline. V lost 1 base and J lost 7; bases outside the gene matches: 13. This CDR3 spans 19 amino acids. The CDR3 region is CASSQGGGTSGRDRDEQYF. In DNA, the CDR3 is TGCGCCAGCAGCCAAGGAGGGGGGACTAGCGGGAGGGATCGGGATGAGCAGTACTTC.

This clonotype has more than one count but fewer than ten. CDR3 amino acids: CASSLGQGKGETQYF. DNA for the CDR3: TGTGCCAGCAGCCTGGGACAGGGAAAAGGAGAGACCCAGTACTTC. The chain has TRBV7-2 and TRBJ2-5; TRBD1 agrees at 9 bases. The V and J ends lost 5 bases and 4 bases, in that order; junction bases with no gene match: 8. This CDR3 is 15 amino acids long. Germline CDR1 SGHTA, CDR2 FQGNSA.

The rearrangement links TRBV2 to TRBJ2-5; possible D gene TRBD2, 5 bases. Matching the DNA end better, TRBJ2-7 makes the J call doubtful. The V gene's germline CDR1 is SNHLY and CDR2 FYNNEI. The CDR3 length is 11 residues. CDR3 bases: TGTGCCAGTAGGGAGTTCTACGAGCAGTACTTC. Translating gives CASREFYEQYF.

The gene calls are TRBV7-2 and TRBJ2-3, with a weak D call TRBD2 (5 bases). Per the germline V gene, CDR1 is SGHTA and CDR2 is FQGNSA. The V end was cut by 2 bases, the J end by 4 bases, with 19 bases between. This CDR3 region has 17 residues. The CDR3 protein is CASSLSPLAGNPDTQYF. CDR3 nucleotides: TGTGCCAGCAGCTTATCCCCCCTAGCAGGAAACCCAGATACGCAGTATTTT. Based on the CDR3 plus reference TRBV7-2 and TRBJ2-3, the full variable domain is GAGVSQSPSNKVTEKGKDVELRCDPISGHTALYWYRQSLGQGLEFLIYFQGNSAPDKSGLPSDRFSAERTGGSVSTLTIQRTQQEDSAVYLCASSLSPLAGNPDTQYFGPGTRLTVL.

This clonotype appeared a few times. The rearrangement joins TRBV20-1 to TRBJ2-1; TRBD2 matches at 7 bases. Unmatched junction bases numbered 12, after V lost 1 base and J lost 6 bases. Germline CDR1 DFQATT, CDR2 SNEGSKA (reference sequence). The CDR3 loop spans 16 amino acids. The CDR3 loop is CSARATTSGRGNEQFF. The CDR3 DNA sequence: TGCAGTGCTAGAGCCACGACTAGTGGGAGGGGCAATGAGCAGTTCTTC.

The chain uses TRBV20-1 and TRBJ2-3; no reliable D call. V was trimmed by 3 bases and J by 2 bases, leaving 15 bases between them. Per germline, CDR1 DFQATT and CDR2 SNEGSKA (reference sequence). The CDR3 has 15 residues. CDR3 region: CSARSYLTPTDTQYF. For the CDR3, the DNA is TGCAGTGCTAGGTCGTACCTGACCCCCACAGATACGCAGTATTTT.